This TCR beta chain is from a study of CD8+CD57+ T cells in acquired aplastic anemia. Note on this clonotype: This sequence may be a read error, since a much larger clone differs from it by one base.

Previously, flow cytometry had revealed CD8+CD57+ cell expansion in the patients chosen for sequencing. Patients, without exception, had severe acquired aplastic anemia. Patients had not yet gotten any therapy when their blood was taken for sampling. Genomic DNA constituted the template upon which TCR beta VDJ and CDR3 profiling was performed. TCRdb itself ran the reads through MiXCR, one entry per CDR3 protein. The sample has just over 200,000 distinct CDR3 sequences, roughly two thirds seen once. The CDR3 covers 13 residues. The germline V gene has CDR1 DFQATT and CDR2 SNEGSKA (reference sequence). This chain uses TRBV20-1 with TRBJ1-2; D gene uncertain. This clonotype was obtained from a human donor with aplastic anemia. Sequenced material: sorted CD4+, CD8+, or CD8+CD57+ T cells (not recorded which) from PBMCs. DNA of the CDR3: TGCGGTGCTGAACCCGGGACTAACTATGGCTACACCTTC. Translation gives CGAEPGTNYGYTF.